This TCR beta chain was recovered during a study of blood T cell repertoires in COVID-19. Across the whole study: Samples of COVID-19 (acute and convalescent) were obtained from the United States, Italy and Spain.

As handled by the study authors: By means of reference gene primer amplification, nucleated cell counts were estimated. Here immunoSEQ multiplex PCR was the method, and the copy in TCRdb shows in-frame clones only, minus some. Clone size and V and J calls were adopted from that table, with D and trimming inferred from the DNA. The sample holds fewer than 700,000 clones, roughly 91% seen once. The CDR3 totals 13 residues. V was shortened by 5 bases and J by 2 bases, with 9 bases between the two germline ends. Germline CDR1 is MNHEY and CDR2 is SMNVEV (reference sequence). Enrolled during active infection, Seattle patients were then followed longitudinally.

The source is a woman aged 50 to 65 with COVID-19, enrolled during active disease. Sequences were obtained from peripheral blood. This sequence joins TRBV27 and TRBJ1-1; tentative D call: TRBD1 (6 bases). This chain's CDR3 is CASSVDRNTEAFF. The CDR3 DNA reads TGTGCCAGCAGTGTGGACAGAAACACTGAAGCTTTCTTT.